This TCR beta chain was recovered during a study of blood T cell repertoires in COVID-19. The assay was immunoSEQ multiplex PCR, and TCRdb's table has in-frame clones only and misses some. The data contain around 200,000 clones, over 80% of them singletons. The CDR3 loop spans 15 amino acids. The ends were cut back, 0 bases at V and 8 bases at J, with 16 bases in the middle. From germline, CDR1 is SGHRS and CDR2 YFSETQ. Assignment of participants to cohorts was predicated upon participant-reported clinical history. Sequenced: PBMCs or T cells enriched from blood (not recorded which). The chain is built from TRBV5-1 and TRBJ2-3; no clear D gene. The TCR sequence derives from a man aged 18 to 30 with acute COVID-19. The CDR3 nucleotides read TGCGCCAGCAGCTTGGACCAGGTTCAAACCGCTACGCAGTATTTT. This codes for CASSLDQVQTATQYF. Full variable domain (remainder filled in from reference TRBV5-1 and TRBJ2-3): KAGVTQTPRYLIKTRGQQVTLSCSPISGHRSVSWYQQTPGQGLQFLFEYFSETQRNKGNFPGRFSGRQFSNSRSEMNVSTLELGDSALYLCASSLDQVQTATQYFGPGTRLTVL.